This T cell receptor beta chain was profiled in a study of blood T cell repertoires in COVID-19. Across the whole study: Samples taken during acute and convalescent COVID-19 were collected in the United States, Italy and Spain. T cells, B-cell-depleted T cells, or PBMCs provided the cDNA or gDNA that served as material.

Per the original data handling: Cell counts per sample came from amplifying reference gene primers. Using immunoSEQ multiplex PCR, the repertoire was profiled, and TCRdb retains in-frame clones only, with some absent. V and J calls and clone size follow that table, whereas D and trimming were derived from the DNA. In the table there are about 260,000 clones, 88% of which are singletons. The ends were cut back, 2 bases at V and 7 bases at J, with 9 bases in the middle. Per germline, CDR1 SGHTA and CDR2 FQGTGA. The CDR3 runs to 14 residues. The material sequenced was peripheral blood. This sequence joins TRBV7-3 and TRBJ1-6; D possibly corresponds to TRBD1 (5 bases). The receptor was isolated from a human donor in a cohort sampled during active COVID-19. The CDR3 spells CASSLAGKNSPLHF. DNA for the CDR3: TGTGCCAGCAGCTTAGCAGGGAAAAATTCACCCCTCCACTTT.